A single sample gave rise to the 21 T cell receptor beta chains below, sequenced in a study of blood T cell repertoires in COVID-19. Here immunoSEQ multiplex PCR was the method, and the copy in TCRdb shows in-frame clones only, minus some. The data hold approximately 68,000 clones, with 65% to 80% observed a single time. Specimen: peripheral blood. These receptors all stem from a woman between 45 and 60 years old with acute or convalescent COVID-19.

This rearrangement joins TRBV7-9 to TRBJ2-7; 9 positions match TRBD1. Losses at the gene ends were 5 bases for V and 7 bases for J; bases not matched to a gene: 9. From germline, CDR1 is SEHNR and CDR2 FQNEAQ (reference sequence). This CDR3 has 14 residues. The CDR3 coding sequence is TGTGCCAGCAGCCATCGGGACAGGGCTGGGGAGCAGTACTTC. Amino acids: CASSHRDRAGEQYF.

J is TRBJ1-5 and V is TRBV7-8; D possibly corresponds to TRBD1 (6 bases). This CDR3 has 14 residues. Trimming took 6 bases from V and 7 from J, leaving 16 bases between them. Germline V gene sequence: CDR1 SGHVS, CDR2 FQNEAQ. CDR3 nucleotide sequence: TGTGCCAGCAGACGCTCAGGGGATGGCCAGCCCCAGCATTTT. Translating gives CASRRSGDGQPQHF.

V gene TRBV20-1 combines with J gene TRBJ2-1, with 11 bases lining up with TRBD2. This CDR3 comprises 18 residues. V was clipped by 3 bases and J by 0 bases; unmatched bases: 10. The V gene's germline CDR1 is DFQATT and CDR2 SNEGSKA (reference sequence). CDR3 sequence reads: CSASVELAGVLSYNEQFF. CDR3 nucleotides: TGCAGTGCTAGTGTGGAACTAGCGGGAGTACTCTCCTACAATGAGCAGTTCTTC.

This clone was counted only a few times. The V call is TRBV27, the J call TRBJ2-1; 10 bases fit TRBD2. Germline-derived CDR1 and CDR2 are MNHEY and SMNVEV (reference sequence). The CDR3 sequence is 18 residues long. The J segment lost 6 bases and the V segment lost 5 bases, leaving 16 bases of the junction unmatched. The chain's CDR3 is CASSPWTGQTSGLNEQFF. In DNA form, the CDR3 reads TGTGCCAGCAGTCCTTGGACAGGGCAGACTAGCGGGCTCAATGAGCAGTTCTTC.

The genes are TRBV30 and TRBJ1-2, with D tentatively TRBD1 (6 bases). The germline gives CDR1 GTSNPN, CDR2 SVGIG (reference sequence). This CDR3 is 13 amino acids long. V gave up 2 bases and J gave up 2 bases, with 9 bases separating them. This CDR3 is CAWSRGHNYGYTF. In DNA, the CDR3 is TGTGCCTGGAGTCGGGGACACAACTATGGCTACACCTTC.

In its sample, this clone was seen once. The chain recombines TRBV7-2 with TRBJ2-3, with TRBD2 matching over 12 bases. J lost 5 bases, V lost 5 bases, and 8 bases had no gene match. The CDR3 is 16 amino acids. The germline V gene encodes CDR1 SGHTA and CDR2 FQGNSA. The CDR3 loop reads CASSKAVLAGGDTQYF. The CDR3 nucleotides read TGTGCCAGCAGCAAAGCGGTACTAGCGGGGGGAGATACGCAGTATTTT.

This clone was picked up one time. The CDR3, as DNA: TGTGCCGTGGATCGATCTAGGGGGAACACTGAAGCTTTCTTT. As protein: CAVDRSRGNTEAFF. The chain employs TRBV30 and TRBJ1-1; tentatively, D is TRBD1 (5 bases). The CDR3 runs 14 residues. V was trimmed by 8 bases and J by 1 base, leaving 17 bases between them. Germline V lookup: CDR1 GTSNPN, CDR2 SVGIG (reference sequence).

The chain is built from TRBV5-1 and TRBJ1-4; D is perhaps TRBD1 (5 bases). The V gene lost 2 bases and the J gene lost 3 bases, with 11 bases spanning the gap. CDR3 length: 15 amino acids. Germline CDR1 reads SGHRS; CDR2 reads YFSETQ. The CDR3 region has the DNA TGCGCCAGCAGCTTTATTCAGGGCCCTAATGAAAAACTGTTTTTT. Protein sequence: CASSFIQGPNEKLFF.

The rearrangement links TRBV5-4 to TRBJ2-1, with TRBD2 matching 7 bases. CDR1 SGHNT and CDR2 YYREEE come from the germline V gene (reference sequence). V was pared by 0 bases and J by 6 bases, with 6 bases of the junction left unmatched. The length of the CDR3 is 15 residues. DNA for the CDR3: TGTGCCAGCAGCTTGGGACTAGCCCCTGCCAATGAGCAGTTCTTC. This codes for CASSLGLAPANEQFF.

The CDR3 region is CASSVAGTSGSGEQYF. The CDR3 DNA sequence: TGTGCCAGCAGCGTAGCTGGGACTAGCGGGAGTGGCGAGCAGTACTTC. The rearrangement joins TRBV9 to TRBJ2-7; 14 nucleotides line up with TRBD2. Trimming removed 0 bases from V and 6 bases from J; junction bases left unmatched: 5. The CDR3 is 16 residues long. CDR1 and CDR2 from the germline V gene are SGDLS and YYNGEE. The variable domain in full, with the rest retrieved from reference TRBV9 and TRBJ2-7, is DSGVTQTPKHLITATGQRVTLRCSPRSGDLSVYWYQQSLDQGLQFLIQYYNGEERAKGNILERFSAQQFPDLHSELNLSSLELGDSALYFCASSVAGTSGSGEQYFGPGTRLTVT.

The chain employs TRBV19 and TRBJ2-3; TRBD2 might be the D (6 bases). The V gene lost 7 bases and the J gene lost 0 bases, with 26 bases spanning the gap. CDR3 length: 19 amino acids. The V gene's germline CDR1 is LNHDA and CDR2 SQIVND (reference sequence). CDR3: CASNSPDGSDLRSTDTQYF. CDR3 sequence (DNA): TGTGCCAGTAATTCCCCTGACGGGAGTGACCTGCGGAGCACAGATACGCAGTATTTT.

Only one count was recorded for this clone. The genes are TRBV6-5 and TRBJ1-2; 7 bases are a match to TRBD1. Germline V gives CDR1 MNHEY, CDR2 SVGAGI. The CDR3 consists of 14 residues. The junction had 7 bases not matched to a gene; V was cut back by 0 bases and J by 9 bases. The CDR3 protein is CASSYSRTGGSYTF. The CDR3 bases are TGTGCCAGCAGTTACTCGAGGACAGGTGGTAGCTACACCTTC.

The chain uses TRBV12-2 and TRBJ1-4; the table's D call TRBD1 went unverified against the DNA. TRBV12-2 is tagged as a pseudogene. The CDR3 is 18 residues long. The CDR3 sequence: CASRLQVGLGDPNEKLFF. The CDR3 DNA follows: TGTGCAAGTCGCTTACAAGTCGGGCTAGGGGATCCTAATGAAAAACTGTTTTTT.

This clone has more than one count but fewer than ten. This chain joins TRBV9 and TRBJ2-7, with TRBD1 matching 8 bases. The junction had 5 bases not matched to a gene; V was cut back by 2 bases and J by 1 base. Germline CDR1 and CDR2: SGDLS and YYNGEE. The CDR3 length is 15 residues. The CDR3 DNA follows: TGTGCCAGCAGCGTTTCTGGACAGGGATCCTACGAGCAGTACTTC. The encoded protein is CASSVSGQGSYEQYF.

This clone occurred a few times. V gene TRBV15 combines with J gene TRBJ2-7; tentatively, D is TRBD1 (6 bases). Germline values: CDR1 LNHNV, CDR2 YYDKDF (reference sequence). Trimming took off 2 bases at V and 3 bases at J, with 11 bases between the two ends. The CDR3 spans 14 residues. The CDR3 loop reads CATSRKGGNYEQYF. In DNA form, the CDR3 reads TGTGCCACCAGCAGAAAAGGGGGAAACTACGAGCAGTACTTC.

The chain couples TRBV3-1 (or the pseudogene TRBV3-2) to TRBJ1-2, with TRBD1 matching over 10 bases. Trimming at V came to 6 bases and at J to 2 bases, leaving 3 bases not matched to a gene. CDR1 LGHDT and CDR2 YNNKEL come from the germline V gene (reference sequence). There are 14 residues in the CDR3. The CDR3 DNA follows: TGTGCCAGCAGTGAGGGACAGGGGAACTATGGCTACACCTTC. Its translation: CASSEGQGNYGYTF.

The chain employs TRBV19 and TRBJ1-1; 7 bases match TRBD1. The V gene end was trimmed by 6 bases and the J gene end by 1 base; junction bases not matched to a gene: 5. Per germline, CDR1 LNHDA and CDR2 SQIVND (reference sequence). This CDR3 spans 14 amino acids. The CDR3 DNA sequence: TGTGCCAGTAGCCTACAGGGGAGGAACACTGAAGCTTTCTTT. Its translation is CASSLQGRNTEAFF.

The gene calls are TRBV28 and TRBJ2-1, with 10 bases that match TRBD2. Losses at the gene ends were 4 bases for V and 9 bases for J; bases not matched to a gene: 9. The CDR3 sequence is 15 residues long. Germline-derived CDR1 and CDR2 are MDHEN and SYDVKM. The CDR3 nucleotides read TGTGCCAGCAGTTCCCCAGCGGGGGGGGCTAGTGAGCAGTTCTTC. Its translation: CASSSPAGGASEQFF.

The chain is built from TRBV28 and TRBJ2-7; 7 nucleotides agree with TRBD2. This CDR3 has 14 amino acids. Germline loops: CDR1 MDHEN, CDR2 SYDVKM. J was trimmed by 3 bases and V by 3 bases; bases with no gene match: 5. CDR3: CASSFSGLYYEQYF. The CDR3 DNA reads TGTGCCAGCAGTTTCTCGGGACTATACTACGAGCAGTACTTC.

The CDR3 DNA follows: TGCGCCAGCAGCCAGGGACTAGCGGGCTCGAGTACCGGGGAGCTGTTTTTT. It translates to CASSQGLAGSSTGELFF. The rearrangement uses TRBV4-3 and TRBJ2-2; 12 nucleotides line up with TRBD2. V trimming: 3 bases; J trimming: 5 bases; junction bases outside the gene matches: 7. CDR3 size: 17 residues. In germline, CDR1 is LGHNA, CDR2 YSLEER.

The V gene is TRBV2, the J gene TRBJ2-5; 10 nucleotides agree with TRBD2. The germline V gene has CDR1 SNHLY and CDR2 FYNNEI. V was clipped by 3 bases and J by 2 bases; unmatched bases: 6. This CDR3 has 16 residues. CDR3 residues: CASSDGLAGAQETQYF. The CDR3 DNA reads TGTGCCAGCAGTGACGGCCTAGCGGGGGCACAAGAGACCCAGTACTTC. The complete variable domain, with remaining parts taken from reference TRBV2 and TRBJ2-5, reads EPEVTQTPSHQVTQMGQEVILRCVPISNHLYFYWYRQILGQKVEFLVSFYNNEISEKSEIFDDQFSVERPDGSNFTLKIRSTKLEDSAMYFCASSDGLAGAQETQYFGPGTRLLVL.